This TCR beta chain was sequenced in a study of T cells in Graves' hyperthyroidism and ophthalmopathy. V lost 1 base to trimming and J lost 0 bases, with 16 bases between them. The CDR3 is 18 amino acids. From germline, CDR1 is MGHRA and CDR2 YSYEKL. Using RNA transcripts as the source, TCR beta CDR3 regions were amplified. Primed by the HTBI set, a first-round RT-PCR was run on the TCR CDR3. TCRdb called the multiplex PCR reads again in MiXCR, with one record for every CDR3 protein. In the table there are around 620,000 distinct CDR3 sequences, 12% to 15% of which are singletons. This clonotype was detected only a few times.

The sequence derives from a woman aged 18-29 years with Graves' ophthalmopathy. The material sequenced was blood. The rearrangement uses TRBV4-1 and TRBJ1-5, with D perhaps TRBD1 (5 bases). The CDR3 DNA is TGCGCCAGCAGCCAAGGGGCCAGGGAGAGGGGTAGCAATCAGCCCCAGCATTTT. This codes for CASSQGARERGSNQPQHF.